This entry concerns a single T cell receptor beta chain. The antigen remains undetermined. In germline, CDR1 is LNHDA, CDR2 SQIVND (reference sequence). The CDR3 spans 18 residues. V dropped 2 bases and J dropped 2; count of bases not matched to a gene: 9. This record belongs to a study of brain T cells in children with intractable seizures. The time point is: blood from clinic visit 5 months post-surgery; TSC patient then seizure free. Study-wide findings and caveats: HCMV serostatus was not known, and viral specificity came from CDR3 similarity only.

Produced via immunoSEQ multiplex PCR; TCRdb's table is partial and in-frame only. The sample shows 340,000 or so clones, over 85% of them seen only once. This TCR was sampled from a boy in the first two years of life with tuberous sclerosis and intractable seizures. The chain joins TRBV19 to TRBJ2-7, with 13 positions matching TRBD2. The material was peripheral blood, obtained roughly 5 months after surgery. The DNA for the CDR3 is TGTGCCAGTAGTATAAAGGGCCCGGGACTAGCGGGGACCTACGAGCAGTACTTC. Its protein is CASSIKGPGLAGTYEQYF.